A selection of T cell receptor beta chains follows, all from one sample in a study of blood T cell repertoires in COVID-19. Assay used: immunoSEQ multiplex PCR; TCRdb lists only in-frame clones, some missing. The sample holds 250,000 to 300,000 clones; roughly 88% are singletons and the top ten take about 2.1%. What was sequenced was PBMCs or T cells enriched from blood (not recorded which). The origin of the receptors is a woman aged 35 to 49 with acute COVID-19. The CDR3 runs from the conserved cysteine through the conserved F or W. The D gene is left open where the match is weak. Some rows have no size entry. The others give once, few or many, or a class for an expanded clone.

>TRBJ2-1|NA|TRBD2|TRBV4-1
CASSQDRAGGPYNEQFF
TGCGCCAGCAGCCAAGATCGAGCGGGGGGACCCTACAATGAGCAGTTCTTC
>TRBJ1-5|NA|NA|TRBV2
CASSELRGSNQPQHF
TGTGCCAGCAGTGAGCTCCGAGGTAGCAATCAGCCCCAGCATTTT
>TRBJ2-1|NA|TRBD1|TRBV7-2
CASRGGQGYNEQFF
TGTGCCAGCAGGGGGGGACAGGGTTACAATGAGCAGTTCTTC
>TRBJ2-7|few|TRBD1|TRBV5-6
CASSWGQLIYEQYF
TGTGCCAGCAGCTGGGGACAGTTGATCTACGAGCAGTACTTC
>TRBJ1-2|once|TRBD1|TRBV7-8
CASSAGQGRNYGYTF
TGTGCCAGCAGCGCGGGACAGGGGCGCAACTATGGCTACACCTTC
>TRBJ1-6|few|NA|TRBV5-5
CASSLIATENSPLHF
TGTGCCAGCAGCTTGATTGCCACCGAGAATTCACCCCTCCACTTT
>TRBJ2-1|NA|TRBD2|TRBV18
CASSRELADPDYNEQFF
TGTGCCAGCTCACGAGAACTAGCGGACCCCGACTACAATGAGCAGTTCTTC
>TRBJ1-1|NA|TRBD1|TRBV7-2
CASSPDRALGKGAFF
TGTGCCAGCAGCCCAGACAGGGCCTTGGGGAAGGGAGCTTTCTTT
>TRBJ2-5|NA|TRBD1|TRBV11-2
CASSLGQGTGETQYF
TGTGCCAGCAGCCTCGGACAGGGTACGGGGGAGACCCAGTACTTC
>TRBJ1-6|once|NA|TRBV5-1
CASSLVSLSPLHF
TGCGCCAGCAGCTTGGTTTCCCTTTCACCCCTCCACTTT
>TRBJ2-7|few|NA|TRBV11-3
CASSLGGDYEQYF
TGTGCCAGCAGCCTCGGGGGAGATTACGAGCAGTACTTC
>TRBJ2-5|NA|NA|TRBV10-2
CASSESGSQETQYF
TGCGCCAGCAGTGAGTCAGGGAGCCAAGAGACCCAGTACTTC
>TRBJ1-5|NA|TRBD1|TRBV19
CASSRTGSNQPQHF
TGTGCCAGTAGTAGGACAGGCTCCAATCAGCCCCAGCATTTT
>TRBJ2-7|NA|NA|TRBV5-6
CASSFWQDEQYF
TGTGCCAGCAGCTTTTGGCAGGACGAGCAGTACTTC
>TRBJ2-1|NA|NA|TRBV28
CASSSQAGLVNEQFF
TGTGCCAGCAGTTCCCAGGCGGGACTGGTTAATGAGCAGTTCTTC
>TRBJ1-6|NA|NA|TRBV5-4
CASSLSGSYSPLHF
TGTGCCAGCAGCTTGTCAGGGTCTTATTCACCCCTCCACTTT
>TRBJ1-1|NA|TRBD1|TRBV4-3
CASSQERTGAMNTEAFF
TGCGCCAGCAGCCAAGAGAGGACAGGGGCCATGAACACTGAAGCTTTCTTT
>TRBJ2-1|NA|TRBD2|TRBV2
CASSSGLAGVAEQFF
TGTGCCAGCAGCTCGGGACTAGCGGGAGTGGCCGAGCAGTTCTTC